These 17 T cell receptor beta chains share one sample of origin, sequenced in a study of blood T cell repertoires in COVID-19. Repertoires were generated with immunoSEQ multiplex PCR, while TCRdb's copy carries only in-frame clones and drops some. The sample records about 480,000 clones, roughly nine tenths being singletons. The material sequenced was peripheral blood. Source of these receptors: a man aged 18 to 29 with COVID-19, enrolled during active disease.

The V call is TRBV11-2, the J call TRBJ2-3; 11 nucleotides line up with TRBD2. This CDR3 contains 17 residues. J lost 0 bases, V lost 4 bases, and 6 bases had no gene match. The germline V gene encodes CDR1 SGHAT and CDR2 FQNNGV. The CDR3: CASSSPGLAASTDTQYF. Here the CDR3 DNA reads TGTGCCAGCAGCTCACCGGGACTAGCGGCTAGCACAGATACGCAGTATTTT.

This clone was detected only a few times. The conserved final phenylalanine or tryptophan is absent from the CDR3, which likely points to a read error. The DNA is omitted, as the CDR3 cannot be located on it reliably, and the CDR3 follows TCRdb's listing. The rearrangement links TRBV7-2 to TRBJ2-7; TRBD2 reflects the table's D call only, with no check against the DNA. The CDR3 is 16 residues long, counting both termini. Per germline, CDR1 SGHTA and CDR2 FQGNSA. The CDR3 here is CASTLTPGLAGGPTFL.

CDR3 nucleotide sequence: TGTGCCAGCAGCTTAGGACTCGCTAACTATGGCTACACCTTC. It specifies CASSLGLANYGYTF. V and J are TRBV7-9 and TRBJ1-2; D not certain. With 1 base removed from V and 0 bases from J, the gap between germline ends came to 6 bases. The CDR3 loop spans 14 amino acids. Germline CDR1 SEHNR, CDR2 FQNEAQ (reference sequence).

This clone was found once. The chain uses TRBV5-4 and TRBJ2-2; 11 bases align to TRBD2. The V gene end was trimmed by 8 bases and the J gene end by 3 bases; junction bases not matched to a gene: 6. The CDR3 sequence is 15 residues long. Germline-derived CDR1 and CDR2 are SGHNT and YYREEE (reference sequence). CDR3 bases: TGTGCCAGTACGACTAGCGGGATTTACACCGGGGAGCTGTTTTTT. It encodes CASTTSGIYTGELFF.

The rearrangement uses TRBV6-5 and TRBJ2-7; 8 nucleotides align to TRBD1. V shed 6 bases and J 11 bases; nucleotides not matched to a gene: 6. The CDR3 length is 11 residues. Germline V gene data show CDR1 as MNHEY and CDR2 as SVGAGI. CDR3: CASRVPGQEYF. CDR3 DNA: TGTGCCAGCAGGGTACCGGGACAGGAGTACTTC.

This chain uses TRBV5-1 with TRBJ1-5; 9 nucleotides agree with TRBD1. CDR3 length equals 15 residues. From germline, CDR1 is SGHRS and CDR2 YFSETQ. With V trimmed by 0 bases and J by 6 bases, 4 bases remained unmatched. CDR3 nucleotide sequence: TGCGCCAGCAGCTTGGGACAGGGGGGTGGTCAGCCCCAGCATTTT. Amino acids: CASSLGQGGGQPQHF.

V and J are TRBV10-2 and TRBJ2-1; 11 nucleotides align to TRBD2. Germline V lookup: CDR1 WSHSY, CDR2 SAAADI. The CDR3 is 17 residues long. With 10 bases clipped from V and 0 bases from J, the junction kept 11 bases outside the gene matches. The CDR3 reads CATKSPTSGDSYNEQFF. CDR3 DNA sequence: TGCGCCACCAAATCACCGACTAGCGGGGACTCCTACAATGAGCAGTTCTTC.

This clone was counted once. The chain is built from TRBV19 and TRBJ1-1; TRBD1 aligns across 8 bases. Germline V gene lookup returns CDR1 LNHDA and CDR2 SQIVND (reference sequence). V lost 4 bases, J lost 6 bases, and 4 bases stayed unmatched. The CDR3 length is 13 residues. The CDR3 DNA follows: TGTGCCAGTAGTAGAGACAGGGGCCCTGAAGCTTTCTTT. It translates to CASSRDRGPEAFF.

V is TRBV2 and J is TRBJ2-1, with D perhaps matching TRBD1 (5 bases). The length of the CDR3 is 14 residues. Germline CDR1 and CDR2: SNHLY and FYNNEI. Trimming stripped 4 bases from V and 0 bases from J, with 7 bases between. The CDR3 nucleotides are TGTGCCAGCAGTGTGCAGGGCTCCTACAATGAGCAGTTCTTC. This gives the protein CASSVQGSYNEQFF.

The chain joins TRBV2 to TRBJ1-1; 7 bases align to TRBD1. Trimming at V came to 6 bases and at J to 3 bases, leaving 4 bases not matched to a gene. The CDR3 is 13 amino acids. Germline loops: CDR1 SNHLY, CDR2 FYNNEI. Here the CDR3 reads CASRVDRDTEAFF. Here the CDR3 DNA reads TGTGCCAGCAGAGTTGACAGGGACACTGAAGCTTTCTTT.

The chain carries TRBV6-5 and TRBJ2-6; D call uncertain. The CDR3 is made up of 12 amino acids. V was shortened by 7 bases and J by 3 bases, with 4 bases between the two germline ends. Germline loops: CDR1 MNHEY, CDR2 SVGAGI. Here the CDR3 DNA reads TGTGCCAGCACTCTTGGGGCCAACGTCCTGACTTTC. This translates into CASTLGANVLTF.

This chain links TRBV25-1 with TRBJ2-2; 10 bases map to TRBD2. Germline V gene sequence: CDR1 MGHDK, CDR2 SYGVNS. The V and J ends lost 6 bases and 6 bases, in that order; junction bases with no gene match: 7. This CDR3 is built from 15 residues. The CDR3 loop is CASSETSGTPGELFF. The CDR3 DNA sequence: TGTGCCAGCAGCGAAACTAGCGGGACTCCCGGGGAGCTGTTTTTT.

This chain links TRBV5-1 with TRBJ2-3; 7 nucleotides match TRBD2. Trimming removed 0 bases from V and 3 bases from J; junction bases left unmatched: 7. This CDR3 contains 16 residues. Germline loops: CDR1 SGHRS, CDR2 YFSETQ. Written as DNA, the CDR3 is TGCGCCAGCAGCTTGGGGGACTATAGATTGACAGATACGCAGTATTTT. Encoded protein: CASSLGDYRLTDTQYF.

The rearrangement joins TRBV6-5 to TRBJ2-2; 11 bases match TRBD2. Germline trimming cut 6 bases from V and 1 base from J; bases unmatched to any gene: 1. In germline, CDR1 is MNHEY, CDR2 SVGAGI. The CDR3 length is 15 residues. CDR3 coding DNA: TGTGCCAGCAGCCTAGCGGGGGGGAACACCGGGGAGCTGTTTTTT. Its translation is CASSLAGGNTGELFF.

The rearrangement joins TRBV27 to TRBJ2-7; TRBD1 might be the D (6 bases). The V end lost 2 bases, the J end lost 2 bases, and 13 bases lay between the germline ends. Per the germline V gene, CDR1 is MNHEY and CDR2 is SMNVEV (reference sequence). CDR3 size: 15 residues. This chain's CDR3 is CASSLTGQIAYEQYF. In DNA form, the CDR3 reads TGTGCCAGCAGTTTAACCGGACAGATAGCCTACGAGCAGTACTTC.

This chain links TRBV7-3 with TRBJ1-1, with 8 bases aligning to TRBD1. V lost 5 bases and J lost 3; bases outside the gene matches: 5. CDR1 and CDR2 from the germline V gene are SGHTA and FQGTGA. The length of the CDR3 is 14 residues. The CDR3 DNA reads TGTGCCAGCAGCCTCCAGGGGGCTGACACTGAAGCTTTCTTT. Its protein is CASSLQGADTEAFF.

This chain links TRBV7-9 with TRBJ1-1, with 7 nucleotides matching TRBD1. The CDR3 is 13 residues long. V gave up 4 bases and J gave up 5 bases; unmatched junction bases: 4. The germline V gene encodes CDR1 SEHNR and CDR2 FQNEAQ (reference sequence). For the CDR3, the DNA is TGTGCCAGCAGCTCACCAGGGGGAACTGAAGCTTTCTTT. Amino acid sequence: CASSSPGGTEAFF.